This T cell receptor beta chain was found in a study of Ad26.COV2.S vaccination and SARS-CoV-2 variants. This table comes from immunoSEQ multiplex PCR, and its TCRdb copy is limited to in-frame clones, with some not included. This table holds hundreds of thousands of clones, roughly 90% found once. This clone was observed a handful of times. The treatment denotes: around 19 received Ad26.COV2.S at low or high dose, single or two shots; about five received placebo; per-sample allocation not given. Collection of the samples took place on day 63 after the first injection of vaccine or placebo. In Boston, the donor was an adult between 18-55 years of age. The CDR3 has 13 residues. The V and J ends lost 5 bases and 6 bases respectively, with 11 bases between them. CDR1 and CDR2 (germline): LNHDA, SQIVND (reference sequence).

The sequenced sample was peripheral blood, obtained in a trial of Ad26.COV2.S vaccine versus placebo. The origin of this receptor is a person between 18 and 59 years old who received the Ad26.COV2.S COVID-19 vaccine or a placebo. V and J are TRBV19 and TRBJ1-5; D not certain. The CDR3 loop reads CASSWEGRQPQHF. CDR3 DNA sequence: TGTGCCAGTAGTTGGGAGGGCCGTCAGCCCCAGCATTTT. Full variable domain (rest looked up from reference TRBV19 and TRBJ1-5): DGGITQSPKYLFRKEGQNVTLSCEQNLNHDAMYWYRQDPGQGLRLIYYSQIVNDFQKGDIAEGYSVSREKKESFPLTVTSAQKNPTAFYLCASSWEGRQPQHFGDGTRLSIL.